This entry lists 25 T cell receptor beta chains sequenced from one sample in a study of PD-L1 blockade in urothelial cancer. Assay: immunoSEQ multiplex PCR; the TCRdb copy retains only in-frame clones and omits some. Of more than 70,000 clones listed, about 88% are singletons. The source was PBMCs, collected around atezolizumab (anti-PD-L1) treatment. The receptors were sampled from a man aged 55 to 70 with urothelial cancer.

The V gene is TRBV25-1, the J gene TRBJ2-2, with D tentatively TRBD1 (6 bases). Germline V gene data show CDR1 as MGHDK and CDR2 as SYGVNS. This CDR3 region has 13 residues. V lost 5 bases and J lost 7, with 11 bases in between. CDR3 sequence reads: CASSPPDSGELFF. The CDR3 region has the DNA TGTGCCAGCAGTCCCCCGGACAGCGGGGAGCTGTTTTTT.

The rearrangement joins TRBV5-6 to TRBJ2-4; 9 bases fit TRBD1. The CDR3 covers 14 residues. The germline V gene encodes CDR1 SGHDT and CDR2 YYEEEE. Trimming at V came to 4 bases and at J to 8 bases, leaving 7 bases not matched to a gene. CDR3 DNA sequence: TGTGCCAGCAGCAATACAGGGGGCGCGGACATTCAGTACTTC. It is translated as CASSNTGGADIQYF.

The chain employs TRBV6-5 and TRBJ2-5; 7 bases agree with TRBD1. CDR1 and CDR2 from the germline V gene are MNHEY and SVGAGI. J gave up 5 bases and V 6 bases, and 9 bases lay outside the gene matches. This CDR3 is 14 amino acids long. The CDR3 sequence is CASSRQGQRETQYF. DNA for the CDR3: TGTGCCAGCAGCAGACAGGGTCAGAGGGAGACCCAGTACTTC.

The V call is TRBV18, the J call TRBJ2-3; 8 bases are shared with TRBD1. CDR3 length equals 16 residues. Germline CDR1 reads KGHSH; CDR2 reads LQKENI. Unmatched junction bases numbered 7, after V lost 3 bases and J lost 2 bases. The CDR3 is CASSPFGQGHTDTQYF. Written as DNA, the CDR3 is TGTGCCAGCTCACCCTTCGGACAGGGCCACACAGATACGCAGTATTTT.

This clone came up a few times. CDR3 sequence (DNA): TGCGCCAGCAGTAGGGACAGGGGGTCCTACGAGCAGTACTTC. It specifies CASSRDRGSYEQYF. This chain joins TRBV10-2 and TRBJ2-7, with TRBD1 matching over 11 bases. CDR1 WSHSY and CDR2 SAAADI come from the germline V gene. Unmatched junction bases numbered 1, after V lost 5 bases and J lost 1 base. The CDR3 length is 14 residues.

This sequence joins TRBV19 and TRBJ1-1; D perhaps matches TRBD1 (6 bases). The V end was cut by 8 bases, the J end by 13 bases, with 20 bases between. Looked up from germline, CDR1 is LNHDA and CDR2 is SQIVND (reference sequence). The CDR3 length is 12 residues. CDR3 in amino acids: CASQGGGPGVFF. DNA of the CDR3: TGTGCCAGTCAAGGGGGGGGACCCGGCGTTTTCTTT. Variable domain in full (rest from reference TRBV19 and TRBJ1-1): DGGITQSPKYLFRKEGQNVTLSCEQNLNHDAMYWYRQDPGQGLRLIYYSQIVNDFQKGDIAEGYSVSREKKESFPLTVTSAQKNPTAFYLCASQGGGPGVFFGQGTRLTVV.

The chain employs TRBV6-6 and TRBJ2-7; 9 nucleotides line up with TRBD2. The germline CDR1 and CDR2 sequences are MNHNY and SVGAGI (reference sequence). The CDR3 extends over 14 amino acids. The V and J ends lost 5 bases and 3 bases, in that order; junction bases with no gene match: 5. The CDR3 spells CASSAASGDYEQYF. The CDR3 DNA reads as TGTGCCAGCAGTGCGGCTAGCGGGGACTACGAGCAGTACTTC.

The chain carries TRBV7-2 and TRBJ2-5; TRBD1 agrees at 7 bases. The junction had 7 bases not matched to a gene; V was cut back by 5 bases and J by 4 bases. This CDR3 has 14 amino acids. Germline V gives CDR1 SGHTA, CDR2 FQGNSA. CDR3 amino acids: CASSPDRVRETQYF. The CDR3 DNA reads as TGTGCCAGCAGCCCCGACAGGGTCAGAGAGACCCAGTACTTC.

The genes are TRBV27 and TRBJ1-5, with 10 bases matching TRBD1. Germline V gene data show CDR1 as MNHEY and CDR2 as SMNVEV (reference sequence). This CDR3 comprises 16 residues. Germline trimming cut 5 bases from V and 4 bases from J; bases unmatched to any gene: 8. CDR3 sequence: CASSRGDRGSNQPQHF. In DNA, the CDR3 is TGTGCCAGCAGTCGAGGGGACAGGGGCTCTAATCAGCCCCAGCATTTT.

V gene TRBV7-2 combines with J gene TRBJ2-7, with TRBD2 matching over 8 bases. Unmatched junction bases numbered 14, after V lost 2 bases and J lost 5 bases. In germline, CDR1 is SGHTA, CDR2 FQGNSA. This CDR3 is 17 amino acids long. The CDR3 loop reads CASSLPRGGRAPDEQYF. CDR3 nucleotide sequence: TGTGCCAGCAGCTTACCCCGCGGGGGGAGGGCCCCGGACGAGCAGTACTTC. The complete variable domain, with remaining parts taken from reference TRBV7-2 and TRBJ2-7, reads GAGVSQSPSNKVTEKGKDVELRCDPISGHTALYWYRQSLGQGLEFLIYFQGNSAPDKSGLPSDRFSAERTGGSVSTLTIQRTQQEDSAVYLCASSLPRGGRAPDEQYFGPGTRLTVT.

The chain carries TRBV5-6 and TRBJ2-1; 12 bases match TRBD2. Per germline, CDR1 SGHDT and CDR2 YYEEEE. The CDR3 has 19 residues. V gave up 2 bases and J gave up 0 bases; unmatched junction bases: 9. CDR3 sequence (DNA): TGTGCCAGCAGCTTACCTGGGCTAGCGGGGGGGCCCTCCTACAATGAGCAGTTCTTC. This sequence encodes CASSLPGLAGGPSYNEQFF.

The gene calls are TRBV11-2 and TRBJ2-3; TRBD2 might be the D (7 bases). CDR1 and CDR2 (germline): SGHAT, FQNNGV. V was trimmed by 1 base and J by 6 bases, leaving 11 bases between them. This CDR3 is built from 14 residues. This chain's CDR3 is CASSLVGGADTQYF. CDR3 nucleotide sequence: TGTGCCAGCAGCTTAGTGGGGGGGGCCGATACGCAGTATTTT.

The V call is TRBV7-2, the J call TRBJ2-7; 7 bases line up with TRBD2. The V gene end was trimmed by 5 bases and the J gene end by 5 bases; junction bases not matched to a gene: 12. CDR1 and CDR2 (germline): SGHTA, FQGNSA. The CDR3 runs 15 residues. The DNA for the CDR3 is TGTGCCAGCAGCCCAAGCGGGAATACTAACAACGAGCAGTACTTC. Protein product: CASSPSGNTNNEQYF.

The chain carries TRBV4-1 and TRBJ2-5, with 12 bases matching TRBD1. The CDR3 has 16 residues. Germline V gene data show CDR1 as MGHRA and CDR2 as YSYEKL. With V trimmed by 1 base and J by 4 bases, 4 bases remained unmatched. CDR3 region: CASSQGDRGQGETQYF. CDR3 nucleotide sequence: TGCGCCAGCAGCCAAGGGGACAGGGGGCAAGGAGAGACCCAGTACTTC.

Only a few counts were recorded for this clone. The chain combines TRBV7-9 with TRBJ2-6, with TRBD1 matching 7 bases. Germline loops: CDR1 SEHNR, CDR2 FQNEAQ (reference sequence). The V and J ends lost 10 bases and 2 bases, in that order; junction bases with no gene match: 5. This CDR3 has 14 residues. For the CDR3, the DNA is TGTGCCACAAATCAGGGGGCTGGGGCCAACGTCCTGACTTTC. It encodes CATNQGAGANVLTF.

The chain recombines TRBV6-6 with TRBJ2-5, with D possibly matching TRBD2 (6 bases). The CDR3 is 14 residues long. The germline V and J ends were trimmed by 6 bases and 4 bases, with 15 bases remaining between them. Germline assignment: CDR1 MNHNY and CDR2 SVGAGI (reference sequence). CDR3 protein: CASSQTGVGETQYF. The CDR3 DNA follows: TGTGCCAGCAGCCAAACGGGGGTAGGAGAGACCCAGTACTTC.

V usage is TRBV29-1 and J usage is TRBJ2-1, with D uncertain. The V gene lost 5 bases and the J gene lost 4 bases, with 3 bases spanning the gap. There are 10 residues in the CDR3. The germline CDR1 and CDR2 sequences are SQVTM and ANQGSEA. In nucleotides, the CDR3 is TGCAGCGTTTCGTACAATGAGCAGTTCTTC. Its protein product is CSVSYNEQFF.

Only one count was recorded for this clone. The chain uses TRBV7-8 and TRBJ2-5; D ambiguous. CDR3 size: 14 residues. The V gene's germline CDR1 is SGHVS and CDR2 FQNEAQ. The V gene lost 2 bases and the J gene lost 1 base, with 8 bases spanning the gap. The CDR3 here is CASSLPQSQETQYF. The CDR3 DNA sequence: TGTGCCAGCAGCTTACCACAGAGCCAAGAGACCCAGTACTTC.

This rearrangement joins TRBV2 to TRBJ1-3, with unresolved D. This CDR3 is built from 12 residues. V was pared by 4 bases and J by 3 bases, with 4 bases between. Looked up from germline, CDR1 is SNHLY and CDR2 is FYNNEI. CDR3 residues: CASSGLGNTIYF. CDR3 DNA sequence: TGTGCCAGCAGTGGGCTTGGAAACACCATATATTTT.

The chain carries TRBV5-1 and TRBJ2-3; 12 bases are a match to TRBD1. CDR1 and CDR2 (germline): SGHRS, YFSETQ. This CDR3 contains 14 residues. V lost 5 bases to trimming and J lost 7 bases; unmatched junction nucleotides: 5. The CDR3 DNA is TGCGCCAGCAGTGTCGGGGACAGGGGGCATACGCAGTATTTT. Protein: CASSVGDRGHTQYF.

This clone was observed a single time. Here the CDR3 reads CASSQDRRGPTDTQYF. CDR3 DNA sequence: TGCGCCAGCAGCCAAGATCGCAGGGGGCCCACAGATACGCAGTATTTT. The V and J genes are TRBV4-3 and TRBJ2-3, with 8 bases matching TRBD1. The germline gives CDR1 LGHNA, CDR2 YSLEER. After removal of 0 bases from V and 2 bases from J, the junction contained 4 bases not matched to a gene. The CDR3 covers 16 residues.

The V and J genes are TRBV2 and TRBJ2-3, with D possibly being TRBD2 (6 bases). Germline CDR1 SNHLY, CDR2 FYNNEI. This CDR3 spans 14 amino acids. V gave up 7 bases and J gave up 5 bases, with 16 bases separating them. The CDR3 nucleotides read TGTGCCAGCAAAGGGAGGACTGGTGGAGATACGCAGTATTTT. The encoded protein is CASKGRTGGDTQYF.

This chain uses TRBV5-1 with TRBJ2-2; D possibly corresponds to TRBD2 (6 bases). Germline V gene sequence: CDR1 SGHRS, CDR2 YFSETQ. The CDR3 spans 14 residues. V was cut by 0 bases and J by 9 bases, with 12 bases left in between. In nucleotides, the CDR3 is TGCGCCAGCAGCTTGGGGGACTCAAGACGGGAGCTGTTTTTT. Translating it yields CASSLGDSRRELFF.

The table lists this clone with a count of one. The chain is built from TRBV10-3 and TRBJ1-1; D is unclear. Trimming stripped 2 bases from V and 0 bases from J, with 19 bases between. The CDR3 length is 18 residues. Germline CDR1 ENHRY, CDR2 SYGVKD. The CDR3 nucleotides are TGTGCCATCAGTGAGAGGATGGCAGGTCTAAGCATGAACACTGAAGCTTTCTTT. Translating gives CAISERMAGLSMNTEAFF.

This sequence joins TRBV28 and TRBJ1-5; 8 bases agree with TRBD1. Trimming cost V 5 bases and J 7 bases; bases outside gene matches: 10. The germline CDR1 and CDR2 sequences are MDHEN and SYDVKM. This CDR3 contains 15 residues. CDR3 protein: CASSIAGGARQPQHF. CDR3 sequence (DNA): TGTGCCAGCAGTATCGCAGGGGGCGCTAGACAGCCCCAGCATTTT. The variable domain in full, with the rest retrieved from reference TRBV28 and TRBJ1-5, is DVKVTQSSRYLVKRTGEKVFLECVQDMDHENMFWYRQDPGLGLRLIYFSYDVKMKEKGDIPEGYSVSREKKERFSLILESASTNQTSMYLCASSIAGGARQPQHFGDGTRLSIL.